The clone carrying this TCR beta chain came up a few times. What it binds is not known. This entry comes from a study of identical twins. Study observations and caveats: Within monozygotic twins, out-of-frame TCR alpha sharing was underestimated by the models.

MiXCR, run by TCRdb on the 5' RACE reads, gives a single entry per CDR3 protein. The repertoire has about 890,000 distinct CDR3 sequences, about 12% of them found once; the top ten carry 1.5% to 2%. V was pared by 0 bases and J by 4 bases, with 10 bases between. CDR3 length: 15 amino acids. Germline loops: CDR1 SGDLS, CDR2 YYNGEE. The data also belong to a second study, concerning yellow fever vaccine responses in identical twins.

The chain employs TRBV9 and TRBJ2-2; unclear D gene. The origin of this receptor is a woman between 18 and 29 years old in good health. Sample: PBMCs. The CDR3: CASSVGPHPTGELFF. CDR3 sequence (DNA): TGTGCCAGCAGCGTAGGTCCCCACCCCACCGGGGAGCTGTTTTTT.